The text below deals with one T cell receptor (beta chain). Its matching antigen is unknown. With 4 bases removed from V and 5 bases from J, the gap between germline ends came to 9 bases. CDR3 size: 13 residues. Germline lookup yields CDR1 LNHDA and CDR2 SQIVND (reference sequence). The PCR contained 60 Vbeta and 13 Jbeta primers. Using immunoSEQ multiplex PCR, the repertoire was profiled, and TCRdb retains in-frame clones only, with some absent. Of 150,000 to 200,000 clones in the sample, roughly 68% were seen once. These data belong to a study of cytomegalovirus exposure and HLA in healthy donors. About the research overall: HLA-typed donors were the source of roughly 80 million unique TCRs held in an early data release. Overall study results and limits: Within an earlier analysis, most TCR beta V segments proved productive either about 90% or about 30% of the time. Researchers left out some V segments, among them TRBV6-2 and TRBV6-3, as indistinguishable.

The V gene is TRBV19, the J gene TRBJ1-5, with D unresolved. Sample: PBMCs. The source is a man aged 25-45 years in good health and CMV-seropositive. CDR3 region: CASSTGTYQPQHF. Here the CDR3 DNA reads TGTGCCAGTAGTACAGGAACATATCAGCCCCAGCATTTT.